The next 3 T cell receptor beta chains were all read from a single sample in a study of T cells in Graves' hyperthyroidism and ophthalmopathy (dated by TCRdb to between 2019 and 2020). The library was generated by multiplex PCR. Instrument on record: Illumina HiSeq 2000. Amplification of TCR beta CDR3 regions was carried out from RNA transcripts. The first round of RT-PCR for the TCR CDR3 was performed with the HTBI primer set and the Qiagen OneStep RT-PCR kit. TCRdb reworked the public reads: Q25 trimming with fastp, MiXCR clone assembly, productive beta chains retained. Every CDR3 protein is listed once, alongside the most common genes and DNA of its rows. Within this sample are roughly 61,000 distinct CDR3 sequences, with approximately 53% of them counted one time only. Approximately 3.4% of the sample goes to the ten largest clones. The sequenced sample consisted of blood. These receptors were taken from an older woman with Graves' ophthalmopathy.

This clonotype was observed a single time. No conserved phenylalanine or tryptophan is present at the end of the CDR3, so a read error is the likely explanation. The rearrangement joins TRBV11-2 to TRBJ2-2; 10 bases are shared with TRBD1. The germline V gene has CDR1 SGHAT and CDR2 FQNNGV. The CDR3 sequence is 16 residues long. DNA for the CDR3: TGTGCCAGCGGCTTGACAGGGGGCGCGAACACCGGGGAGCTGTTTTGT. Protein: CASGLTGGANTGELFC.

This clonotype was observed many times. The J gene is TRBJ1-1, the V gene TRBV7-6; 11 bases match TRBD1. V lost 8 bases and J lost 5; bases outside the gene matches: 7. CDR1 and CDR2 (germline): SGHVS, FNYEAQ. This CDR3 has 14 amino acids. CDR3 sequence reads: CASGTGGGWTEAFF. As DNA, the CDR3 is TGTGCCAGCGGGACAGGGGGGGGGTGGACTGAAGCTTTCTTT.

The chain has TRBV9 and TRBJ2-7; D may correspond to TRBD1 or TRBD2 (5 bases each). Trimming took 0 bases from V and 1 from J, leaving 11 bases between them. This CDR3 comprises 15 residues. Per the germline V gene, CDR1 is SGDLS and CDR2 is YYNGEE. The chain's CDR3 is CASSVGGPLSYEQYF. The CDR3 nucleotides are TGTGCCAGCAGCGTAGGGGGACCATTATCCTACGAGCAGTACTTC.